The rows below give T cell receptor beta chains drawn from one sample of a study of T cell clones after liver transplantation. Method: immunoSEQ multiplex PCR; TCRdb's copy keeps in-frame clones and lacks some. In the table there are tens of thousands of clones, 70% to 75% of which are singletons. The source material was CD4+ T cells from blood, sampled before liver transplant. These TCRs come from a human donor who received a liver transplant. The CDR3 runs from the conserved cysteine through the conserved F or W. Fields, in order: clone size, J gene, D gene, V gene, CDR3 length, CDR3 DNA, CDR3 protein. The D gene is left open where the match is weak. Clone size is given for some rows only: seen once, a few or many times, or a class if the clone is expanded.

clone_size: many; j_call: TRBJ1-1; d_call: TRBD1; v_call: TRBV7-6; cdr3_length: 14; cdr3_nt: TGTGCCAGCAGTTCTCTGAAAGGGGGCGGTGAAGCTTTCTTT; cdr3_aa: CASSSLKGGGEAFF
clone_size: few; j_call: TRBJ2-5; d_call: TRBD1; v_call: TRBV29-1; cdr3_length: 13; cdr3_nt: TGCAGCGTGGCGGACAGGGCGCAAGAGACCCAGTACTTC; cdr3_aa: CSVADRAQETQYF
clone_size: few; j_call: TRBJ2-5; d_call: -; v_call: TRBV5-1; cdr3_length: 15; cdr3_nt: TGCGCCAGCAGCTTGGCCTCCAGTCCCCGTGAGACCCAGTACTTC; cdr3_aa: CASSLASSPRETQYF
clone_size: many; j_call: TRBJ1-2; d_call: TRBD1; v_call: TRBV5-5; cdr3_length: 13; cdr3_nt: TGTGCCAGCAGCCGGGACAGCAAGCGTGGCTACACCTTC; cdr3_aa: CASSRDSKRGYTF
clone_size: -; j_call: TRBJ1-6; d_call: -; v_call: TRBV19; cdr3_length: 17; cdr3_nt: TGTGCCAGTAGTATGGCCAGGTTGGACACCCATAATTCACCCCTCCACTTT; cdr3_aa: CASSMARLDTHNSPLHF
clone_size: -; j_call: TRBJ1-1; d_call: -; v_call: TRBV2; cdr3_length: 15; cdr3_nt: TGTGCCAGCAATCAGGACAATATTATGAACACTGAAGCTTTCTTT; cdr3_aa: CASNQDNIMNTEAFF
clone_size: -; j_call: TRBJ2-7; d_call: -; v_call: TRBV5-1; cdr3_length: 13; cdr3_nt: TGCGCCAGCAGCTGGCAATTGAGGGACGAGCAGTACTTC; cdr3_aa: CASSWQLRDEQYF
clone_size: few; j_call: TRBJ1-6; d_call: -; v_call: TRBV21-1; cdr3_length: 16; cdr3_nt: TGTGCCAGCAGCAAAGAGGGGACAGTATCTAATTCACCCCTCCACTTT; cdr3_aa: CASSKEGTVSNSPLHF
clone_size: -; j_call: TRBJ2-6; d_call: TRBD1; v_call: TRBV9; cdr3_length: 18; cdr3_nt: TGTGCCAGCAGCGCCAGGGGGCTCGTGAGCTCTGGGGCCAACGTCCTGACTTTC; cdr3_aa: CASSARGLVSSGANVLTF
clone_size: -; j_call: TRBJ2-7; d_call: TRBD2; v_call: TRBV18; cdr3_length: 17; cdr3_nt: TGTGCCAGCTCACCACCGGGGCGACTAGCGGGGTCCCACGAGCAGTACTTC; cdr3_aa: CASSPPGRLAGSHEQYF
clone_size: -; j_call: TRBJ2-1; d_call: TRBD2; v_call: TRBV5-6; cdr3_length: 15; cdr3_nt: TGTGCCAGCAGCCCACTAGCGGGGCAATACAATGAGCAGTTCTTC; cdr3_aa: CASSPLAGQYNEQFF
clone_size: -; j_call: TRBJ2-2; d_call: -; v_call: TRBV9; cdr3_length: 15; cdr3_nt: TGTGCCAGCAGCGTATCGGAGGGAAGTACCGGGGAGCTGTTTTTT; cdr3_aa: CASSVSEGSTGELFF
clone_size: few; j_call: TRBJ1-6; d_call: -; v_call: TRBV10-3; cdr3_length: 13; cdr3_nt: TGTGCCATCAGCCTAGGAGGAAATTCACCCCTCCACTTT; cdr3_aa: CAISLGGNSPLHF
clone_size: -; j_call: TRBJ2-7; d_call: -; v_call: TRBV18; cdr3_length: 12; cdr3_nt: TGTGCCAGCTCACCTTCGTCCTACGAGCAGTACTTC; cdr3_aa: CASSPSSYEQYF
clone_size: few; j_call: TRBJ1-1; d_call: -; v_call: TRBV20-1; cdr3_length: 9; cdr3_nt: TGCAGTGCTAGTGGCGGGGCTTTCTTT; cdr3_aa: CSASGGAFF
clone_size: few; j_call: TRBJ1-1; d_call: TRBD1; v_call: TRBV6-7; cdr3_length: 14; cdr3_nt: TGTGCCAGCAGCCAGACAGGGGTGAACACTGAAGCTTTCTTT; cdr3_aa: CASSQTGVNTEAFF
clone_size: -; j_call: TRBJ2-7; d_call: TRBD1; v_call: TRBV11-2; cdr3_length: 15; cdr3_nt: TGTGCCAGCAGCGGAGTGAGGGGGCAGAGCTACGAGCAGTACTTC; cdr3_aa: CASSGVRGQSYEQYF
clone_size: -; j_call: TRBJ2-3; d_call: TRBD2; v_call: TRBV27; cdr3_length: 12; cdr3_nt: TGTGCCAGCAGTTTAATAGCGGGGGTAAAGTATTTT; cdr3_aa: CASSLIAGVKYF
clone_size: -; j_call: TRBJ1-4; d_call: -; v_call: TRBV2; cdr3_length: 13; cdr3_nt: TGTGCCAGCAGTCGACAGAGTAATGAAAAACTGTTTTTT; cdr3_aa: CASSRQSNEKLFF
clone_size: -; j_call: TRBJ2-1; d_call: TRBD2; v_call: TRBV7-1; cdr3_length: 15; cdr3_nt: TGTGCCAGCAGCGACAAGCGGGGGGGCTTCAATGAGCAGTTCTTC; cdr3_aa: CASSDKRGGFNEQFF
clone_size: -; j_call: TRBJ1-2; d_call: TRBD1; v_call: TRBV29-1; cdr3_length: 12; cdr3_nt: TGCAGCGTAGCGGGACAGGGTAGGGACTACACCTTC; cdr3_aa: CSVAGQGRDYTF
clone_size: many; j_call: TRBJ1-2; d_call: -; v_call: TRBV2; cdr3_length: 15; cdr3_nt: TGTGCCAGCAGTGTAGGAGGGGAAATGTTCTATGGCTACACCTTC; cdr3_aa: CASSVGGEMFYGYTF
clone_size: -; j_call: TRBJ1-1; d_call: -; v_call: TRBV4-1; cdr3_length: 17; cdr3_nt: TGCGCCAGCAGCCAAGATCCCCCCCAGGGAATAGGGACTGAAGCTTTCTTT; cdr3_aa: CASSQDPPQGIGTEAFF
clone_size: -; j_call: TRBJ2-5; d_call: TRBD2; v_call: TRBV18; cdr3_length: 16; cdr3_nt: TGTGCCAGCTCACCACAGGGACTAGCGGTACAAGAGACCCAGTACTTC; cdr3_aa: CASSPQGLAVQETQYF
clone_size: -; j_call: TRBJ2-2; d_call: -; v_call: TRBV7-9; cdr3_length: 15; cdr3_nt: TGTGCCAGCAGCTCCGGGTCAACCAACACCGGGGAGCTGTTTTTT; cdr3_aa: CASSSGSTNTGELFF
clone_size: -; j_call: TRBJ2-7; d_call: -; v_call: TRBV30; cdr3_length: 12; cdr3_nt: TGTGCCTGGAGGGGGGGGGCTTACGAGCAGTACTTC; cdr3_aa: CAWRGGAYEQYF
clone_size: -; j_call: TRBJ1-1; d_call: -; v_call: TRBV19; cdr3_length: 13; cdr3_nt: TGTGCCAGTAATCAGGGGCGCGGGACTGAAGCTTTCTTT; cdr3_aa: CASNQGRGTEAFF
clone_size: -; j_call: TRBJ2-1; d_call: TRBD2; v_call: TRBV14; cdr3_length: 15; cdr3_nt: TGTGCCAGCAGCCCCCGGGGGGGCGGGGACGATGAGCAGTTCTTC; cdr3_aa: CASSPRGGGDDEQFF
clone_size: few; j_call: TRBJ2-7; d_call: TRBD1; v_call: TRBV23-1; cdr3_length: 14; cdr3_nt: TGCGCCAGCTCCGTATCGGGACAGGATCACGAGCAGTACTTC; cdr3_aa: CASSVSGQDHEQYF
clone_size: -; j_call: TRBJ2-7; d_call: TRBD1; v_call: TRBV7-9; cdr3_length: 15; cdr3_nt: TGTGCCAGCAGCAAAACCGGACAGGGTAGCTACGAGCAGTACTTC; cdr3_aa: CASSKTGQGSYEQYF
clone_size: -; j_call: TRBJ1-5; d_call: TRBD1; v_call: TRBV14; cdr3_length: 14; cdr3_nt: TGTGCCAGCAGCCAGGGGACAGCGGGCCAGCCCCAGCATTTT; cdr3_aa: CASSQGTAGQPQHF
clone_size: -; j_call: TRBJ2-3; d_call: TRBD2; v_call: TRBV19; cdr3_length: 15; cdr3_nt: TGTGCCAGTAGTTTGATTAGCGGGGACACAGATACGCAGTATTTT; cdr3_aa: CASSLISGDTDTQYF
clone_size: many; j_call: TRBJ1-3; d_call: -; v_call: TRBV4-1; cdr3_length: 15; cdr3_nt: TGCGCCAGCAGCCAAGTCCGACAGGTTGGAAACACCATATATTTT; cdr3_aa: CASSQVRQVGNTIYF
clone_size: few; j_call: TRBJ1-3; d_call: -; v_call: TRBV5-4; cdr3_length: 15; cdr3_nt: TGTGCCAGCAGAGTCATGGGGAGCTCTGGAAACACCATATATTTT; cdr3_aa: CASRVMGSSGNTIYF
clone_size: -; j_call: TRBJ1-5; d_call: -; v_call: TRBV19; cdr3_length: 18; cdr3_nt: TGTGCCAGCGACCGTTCGACAGGTAAAGTCCGTAGCAATCAGCCCCAGCATTTT; cdr3_aa: CASDRSTGKVRSNQPQHF
clone_size: -; j_call: TRBJ2-2; d_call: -; v_call: TRBV9; cdr3_length: 15; cdr3_nt: TGTGCCAGCAGCGGACTACCCCTTAACACCGGGGAGCTGTTTTTT; cdr3_aa: CASSGLPLNTGELFF
clone_size: -; j_call: TRBJ1-6; d_call: -; v_call: TRBV7-3; cdr3_length: 15; cdr3_nt: TGTGCCAGCAGCTTATCCGGGGGAGGTAATTCACCCCTCCACTTT; cdr3_aa: CASSLSGGGNSPLHF
clone_size: -; j_call: TRBJ2-1; d_call: TRBD1; v_call: TRBV11-2; cdr3_length: 14; cdr3_nt: TGTGCCAGCAGCTTACCAGGGGGAGACAATGAGCAGTTCTTC; cdr3_aa: CASSLPGGDNEQFF
clone_size: many; j_call: TRBJ1-1; d_call: -; v_call: TRBV21-1; cdr3_length: 12; cdr3_nt: TGTGCCAGCAGCATTGGGACAGGTAAAGCTTTCTTT; cdr3_aa: CASSIGTGKAFF
clone_size: few; j_call: TRBJ2-3; d_call: -; v_call: TRBV7-9; cdr3_length: 14; cdr3_nt: TGTGCCAGTATGAGCGGGTTACTCACAGATACGCAGTATTTT; cdr3_aa: CASMSGLLTDTQYF
clone_size: -; j_call: TRBJ2-7; d_call: TRBD1; v_call: TRBV11-2; cdr3_length: 15; cdr3_nt: TGTGCCAGCAGCTTAGGTTCAGGGGGTCCCTACGAGCAGTACTTC; cdr3_aa: CASSLGSGGPYEQYF
clone_size: -; j_call: TRBJ1-3; d_call: -; v_call: TRBV11-2; cdr3_length: 15; cdr3_nt: TGTGCCAGCAGCTTGATCCAGGGCCCTGGAAACACCATATATTTT; cdr3_aa: CASSLIQGPGNTIYF
clone_size: -; j_call: TRBJ2-2; d_call: TRBD2; v_call: TRBV9; cdr3_length: 16; cdr3_nt: TGTGCCAGCAGCGTACTCTGGGGGGGGGACACCGGGGAGCTGTTTTTT; cdr3_aa: CASSVLWGGDTGELFF
clone_size: -; j_call: TRBJ1-2; d_call: -; v_call: TRBV21-1; cdr3_length: 14; cdr3_nt: TGTGCCAGCAGCAGTGGCAGGGTTCACTATGGCTACACCTTC; cdr3_aa: CASSSGRVHYGYTF
clone_size: few; j_call: TRBJ2-3; d_call: TRBD2; v_call: TRBV7-9; cdr3_length: 15; cdr3_nt: TGTGCCAGCAGCTTCTGGGAGGGAGTTACAGATACGCAGTATTTT; cdr3_aa: CASSFWEGVTDTQYF
clone_size: many; j_call: TRBJ1-3; d_call: -; v_call: TRBV6-1; cdr3_length: 13; cdr3_nt: TGTGCCAGCAGTTTAGAATATGGAAACACCATATATTTT; cdr3_aa: CASSLEYGNTIYF
clone_size: -; j_call: TRBJ1-3; d_call: TRBD1; v_call: TRBV2; cdr3_length: 17; cdr3_nt: TGTGCCAGCAGTTCAACCGGGACAGGGTGGTCTGGAAACACCATATATTTT; cdr3_aa: CASSSTGTGWSGNTIYF
clone_size: many; j_call: TRBJ2-2; d_call: TRBD1; v_call: TRBV5-1; cdr3_length: 15; cdr3_nt: TGCGCCAGCAGCTCACTACAGGGGGCGGTCGGGGAGCTGTTTTTT; cdr3_aa: CASSSLQGAVGELFF